These 22 T cell receptor beta chains originate from one sample sequenced in a study of cytomegalovirus exposure and HLA in healthy donors. PCR employed 60 Vbeta and 13 Jbeta primers. Only in-frame clones appear in the TCRdb table, and some are missing; sequencing was by immunoSEQ multiplex PCR. Among about 140,000 clones listed, approximately 78% were seen once. Sample: PBMCs. The source of these receptors is a woman aged 18-29 years in good health and CMV-seropositive.

V usage is TRBV7-2 and J usage is TRBJ2-5, with a possible D match to TRBD2 (6 bases). The last part of the DNA fits TRBJ2-7 better; the J call may be wrong. The CDR3 is made up of 16 amino acids. Germline CDR1 reads SGHTA; CDR2 reads FQGNSA. The CDR3 DNA is TGTGCCAGCAGCTCCGCCGGGACTCCGGGGAACTACGAGCAGTACTTC. Amino acid sequence: CASSSAGTPGNYEQYF.

The chain is built from TRBV7-9 and TRBJ1-1; the match to TRBD1 covers 9 bases. Germline CDR1 reads SEHNR; CDR2 reads FQNEAQ (reference sequence). V was pared by 5 bases and J by 3 bases, with 4 bases of the junction left unmatched. The CDR3 sequence is 14 residues long. CDR3 sequence reads: CASSRGQGHTEAFF. CDR3 sequence (DNA): TGTGCCAGCAGCCGTGGACAGGGGCACACTGAAGCTTTCTTT.

This CDR3 reads CASSLPDRGYGYTF. CDR3 nucleotides: TGTGCCAGTAGTCTTCCGGACAGGGGCTATGGCTACACCTTC. The gene calls are TRBV19 and TRBJ1-2; 9 nucleotides agree with TRBD1. CDR3 length: 14 amino acids. Germline-derived CDR1 and CDR2 are LNHDA and SQIVND (reference sequence). V lost 5 bases to trimming and J lost 4 bases; unmatched junction nucleotides: 5.

The chain couples TRBV5-6 to TRBJ2-4, with D unclear. The CDR3 sequence is 15 residues long. V shed 0 bases and J shed 0 bases, with 7 bases lying between them. Looked up from germline, CDR1 is SGHDT and CDR2 is YYEEEE. This CDR3 reads CASSLAQSAKNIQYF. CDR3 DNA sequence: TGTGCCAGCAGCTTGGCGCAGTCAGCCAAAAACATTCAGTACTTC.

The chain joins TRBV18 to TRBJ1-1; weak D call: TRBD1 (6 bases). This CDR3 is built from 16 residues. The germline gives CDR1 KGHSH, CDR2 LQKENI. The ends were cut back, 1 base at V and 0 bases at J, with 12 bases in the middle. CDR3 coding DNA: TGTGCCAGCTCACCACAAACCCAGGGGATGAACACTGAAGCTTTCTTT. Translation: CASSPQTQGMNTEAFF.

The V call is TRBV27, the J call TRBJ2-5; 10 bases are a match to TRBD2. The CDR3 has 16 amino acids. V lost 2 bases to trimming and J lost 1 base; unmatched junction nucleotides: 4. Germline CDR1 and CDR2: MNHEY and SMNVEV (reference sequence). The CDR3 DNA is TGTGCCAGCAGTTTAAGGGCTAGCGGGGGCCAAGAGACCCAGTACTTC. It is translated as CASSLRASGGQETQYF.

The V call is TRBV13, the J call TRBJ2-3, with 8 positions matching TRBD2. J was trimmed by 0 bases and V by 1 base; bases with no gene match: 3. The length of the CDR3 is 16 residues. Germline-derived CDR1 and CDR2 are PRHDT and FYEKMQ (reference sequence). The CDR3 region has the DNA TGTGCCAGCAGCTTAGTAGCGGGGACTAGCACAGATACGCAGTATTTT. As protein: CASSLVAGTSTDTQYF.

The J gene is TRBJ1-1, the V gene TRBV11-2, with 7 nucleotides matching TRBD1. This CDR3 is 16 amino acids long. From germline, CDR1 is SGHAT and CDR2 FQNNGV. V shed 1 base and J 2 bases; nucleotides not matched to a gene: 7. As DNA, the CDR3 is TGTGCCAGCAGCTTAGGTGTGGGACAGAGAAACACTGAAGCTTTCTTT. Translated: CASSLGVGQRNTEAFF.

The chain uses TRBV7-2 and TRBJ2-7; no clear D gene. The CDR3 extends over 12 amino acids. Trimming left V 2 bases short and J 4 bases short, with 6 bases between. Germline V gene lookup returns CDR1 SGHTA and CDR2 FQGNSA. The CDR3 region has the DNA TGTGCCAGCAGCTTATTAATTTACGAGCAGTACTTC. Amino acids: CASSLLIYEQYF.

The V call is TRBV19, the J call TRBJ1-6; D remains ambiguous. The CDR3 sequence is 16 residues long. Germline V gene sequence: CDR1 LNHDA, CDR2 SQIVND (reference sequence). V was shortened by 3 bases and J by 0 bases, with 9 bases between the two germline ends. CDR3 sequence reads: CASSIGGLSYNSPLHF. DNA of the CDR3: TGTGCCAGTAGTATCGGAGGGCTCTCCTATAATTCACCCCTCCACTTT.

V is TRBV6-5 and J is TRBJ2-7; D uncertain. V was cut by 8 bases and J by 2 bases, with 13 bases left in between. This CDR3 is built from 13 residues. CDR1 and CDR2 from the germline V gene are MNHEY and SVGAGI. CDR3 in DNA: TGTGCCAGCTCGATCGACGGAGCCTACGAGCAGTACTTC. Its translation: CASSIDGAYEQYF.

This rearrangement joins TRBV4-1 to TRBJ2-3; 10 positions agree with TRBD2. CDR1 is MGHRA, CDR2 YSYEKL, per germline. This CDR3 has 17 amino acids. V lost 2 bases, J lost 4 bases, and 9 bases stayed unmatched. The CDR3 bases are TGCGCCAGCAGCCAACTTATAGCGGGGGGCCTACCAGATACGCAGTATTTT. Translating gives CASSQLIAGGLPDTQYF.

The gene calls are TRBV10-3 and TRBJ1-5; the D is unclear. The CDR3 totals 12 residues. Germline V gives CDR1 ENHRY, CDR2 SYGVKD. V was pared by 4 bases and J by 5 bases, with 6 bases between. CDR3 DNA sequence: TGTGCCATCAGTGGGCAGGATCAGCCCCAGCATTTT. Amino acids: CAISGQDQPQHF.

The CDR3 reads CASSFDLDRGESLHF. CDR3 coding DNA: TGTGCCAGCAGTTTCGATCTCGACAGGGGAGAATCCCTCCACTTT. This chain links TRBV5-5 with TRBJ1-6; TRBD1 agrees at 8 bases. This CDR3 has 15 amino acids. Germline trimming cut 5 bases from V and 14 bases from J; bases unmatched to any gene: 15. Germline CDR1 is SGHKS and CDR2 is YYEKEE (reference sequence).

The rearrangement joins TRBV13 to TRBJ2-1; perhaps TRBD2 as D (6 bases). CDR1 PRHDT and CDR2 FYEKMQ come from the germline V gene (reference sequence). This CDR3 spans 13 amino acids. Trimming removed 2 bases from V and 10 bases from J, with 12 bases in between. CDR3 bases: TGTGCCAGCAGCTTAAGACTAGTTCGGGAGCAGTTCTTC. This codes for CASSLRLVREQFF.

This rearrangement joins TRBV28 to TRBJ2-3; tentative D call: TRBD2 (6 bases). CDR3 length: 15 amino acids. V lost 6 bases and J 3 bases, leaving 16 bases between the germline ends. In germline, CDR1 is MDHEN, CDR2 SYDVKM. The CDR3: CASRRYGGQTDTQYF. CDR3 DNA sequence: TGTGCCAGCAGGCGTTACGGGGGTCAAACAGATACGCAGTATTTT.

The chain combines TRBV4-2 with TRBJ2-5; tentatively, D is TRBD2 (5 bases). From germline, CDR1 is LGHNA and CDR2 YNFKEQ. Trimming took off 8 bases at V and 4 bases at J, with 14 bases between the two ends. This CDR3 comprises 13 residues. Here the CDR3 DNA reads TGTGCCAGCGGGTCGGGGAATCTAGAGACCCAGTACTTC. Amino acid sequence: CASGSGNLETQYF.

This clone was counted between two and nine times. The chain has TRBV5-8 and TRBJ2-7; 9 bases align to TRBD1. Germline-derived CDR1 and CDR2 are SGHTS and YDEGEE. This CDR3 comprises 14 residues. V was pared by 1 base and J by 3 bases, with 2 bases of the junction left unmatched. The CDR3 DNA reads TGTGCCAGCAGCTTGACAGGGGGCGGCTACGAGCAGTACTTC. Translated, it gives CASSLTGGGYEQYF. Supplemented by reference TRBV5-8 and TRBJ2-7, the full variable domain reads EAGVTQSPTHLIKTRGQQATLRCSPISGHTSVYWYQQALGLGLQFLLWYDEGEERNRGNFPPRFSGRQFPNYSSELNVNALELEDSALYLCASSLTGGGYEQYFGPGTRLTVT.

J is TRBJ2-5 and V is TRBV27; D remains unclear. The CDR3 has 14 residues. The V end was cut by 0 bases, the J end by 5 bases, with 10 bases between. The germline V gene encodes CDR1 MNHEY and CDR2 SMNVEV (reference sequence). The CDR3 DNA is TGTGCCAGCAGTTTATCGAGTCCGGTTGAGACCCAGTACTTC. It codes for CASSLSSPVETQYF.

The chain carries TRBV18 and TRBJ1-2, with TRBD1 as a possible D gene (5 bases). V gave up 5 bases and J gave up 7 bases, with 17 bases separating them. CDR3 length equals 14 residues. Germline V gene sequence: CDR1 KGHSH, CDR2 LQKENI. CDR3 in amino acids: CASSAQEGLGGYTF. The CDR3 nucleotides read TGTGCCAGCTCAGCCCAGGAGGGGCTGGGTGGCTACACCTTC.

This chain uses TRBV4-1 with TRBJ1-1; no firm D call. CDR1 MGHRA and CDR2 YSYEKL come from the germline V gene. V shed 1 base and J shed 0 bases, with 9 bases lying between them. This CDR3 has 15 residues. CDR3 sequence (DNA): TGCGCCAGCAGCCAAGGGTCCACAATGAACACTGAAGCTTTCTTT. It yields the protein CASSQGSTMNTEAFF.

The J gene is TRBJ2-5, the V gene TRBV7-6, with 11 positions matching TRBD2. CDR1 SGHVS and CDR2 FNYEAQ come from the germline V gene. V dropped 1 base and J dropped 5; count of bases not matched to a gene: 0. The CDR3 is made up of 14 amino acids. This CDR3 reads CASSLVAGGETQYF. The CDR3 DNA reads TGTGCCAGCAGCTTAGTAGCGGGGGGGGAGACCCAGTACTTC.